This TCR beta chain originates from a study of T-cell reconstitution after alpha-beta-depleted transplantation in children. Whole-study results and caveats: A year post-transplant, T-cell counts and diversity derived mostly from newly produced T cells. Some patients showed high day-60 TCRbeta diversity, which derived from surviving recipient T cells and thymic progenitors.

Using unique molecular identifiers, the investigators prepared the TCRbeta library. TCRdb independently ran MiXCR on the PCR reads; one entry per CDR3 protein. The top ten clones hold under 6% of a sample with about 830,000 distinct CDR3 sequences, less than 20% of them seen once. Turning to this clonotype: The antigen is undetermined.

There are 13 residues in the CDR3. V was clipped by 6 bases and J by 7 bases, with 13 bases between them. Looked up from germline, CDR1 is MNHNS and CDR2 is SASEGT. The chain links TRBV6-1 to TRBJ1-5, with D tentatively TRBD1 (5 bases). The sequenced sample was PBMCs, mostly from graft donor cells, obtained 360 days after TCRalphabeta/CD19-depleted stem cell transplant. The clonotype comes from a male patient between 5 and 17 years old who had a stem cell transplant for acute lymphoblastic leukemia, so the T cells may come from the graft donor. CDR3 residues: CASRLRVGQPQHF. DNA for the CDR3: TGTGCCAGCAGACTCAGGGTTGGGCAGCCCCAGCATTTT.